The source of this T cell receptor beta chain is a study of T cells expressing NK-cell markers. Study in general: Within the sequenced cohort of eight donors, seven exhibited HCMV seropositivity and one was seronegative. Study results and caveats: Among a handful of donors, these clonotypes also ranked first in the CD3+CD56-NKG2C+ fraction.

Making the TCR beta cDNA relied on 5'RACE template switching with UMIs. TCRdb reprocessed the 5' RACE reads and reports one entry per CDR3 protein, with no DNA. Its table lists a few hundred thousand distinct CDR3 sequences. The CDR3 length is 12 residues. On this clonotype: Its antigen is as yet unknown.

The specimen was blood T cells: a sorted CD56 or NKG2C T cell subset, CD4+ or CD8+ T cells, or bulk PBMC T cells (not recorded which). The source is a man in his late teens or twenties in good health. This chain links TRBV21-1 with TRBJ2-1. TRBV21-1 is described as a pseudogene. Here the CDR3 reads CASSKPNNEQFF.